These 14 T cell receptor beta chains originate from one sample sequenced in a study of T cells in Graves' hyperthyroidism and ophthalmopathy (dated by TCRdb to about 2019). The receptor library was made with multiplex PCR. Sequenced on an Illumina HiSeq 2000. TCR beta CDR3 regions were amplified from RNA transcripts. The TCR CDR3 was subjected to a first round of RT-PCR using the HTBI primer set and the Qiagen OneStep RT-PCR kit. TCRdb's own reprocessing of the public reads used fastp at Q25 and MiXCR and kept productive beta chains. Rows are unified per CDR3 protein, each entry keeping the most common DNA and genes. The sample yields about 560,000 distinct CDR3 sequences; 12% to 15% were counted once. About 15% of the sample is in the top ten clones. The sample was blood. These receptors all come from a middle-aged woman with Graves' hyperthyroidism.

This clonotype turned up a few times. The chain combines TRBV5-4 with TRBJ2-2, with 7 bases matching TRBD1. The CDR3 totals 14 residues. The ends lost 6 bases at V and 6 bases at J; junction bases unmatched: 8. CDR1 is SGHNT and CDR2 is YYREEE in the germline V gene (reference sequence). The CDR3 loop reads CASTWGTEAGELFF. The CDR3 DNA is TGTGCCAGCACCTGGGGGACAGAGGCCGGGGAGCTGTTTTTT.

This clonotype was detected only a few times. This may be a read error: a much more frequent sequence differs by one nucleotide. The chain combines TRBV28 with TRBJ2-7, with a tentative D call TRBD2 (5 bases). This CDR3 comprises 14 residues. Germline V gives CDR1 MDHEN, CDR2 SYDVKM. CDR3 sequence: CVSSSGVFPYEQYF. CDR3 DNA sequence: TGTGTCAGCAGTTCCGGGGTCTTCCCCTACGAGCAGTACTTC.

This clonotype was observed a few times. V and J are TRBV28 and TRBJ2-2; D possibly corresponds to TRBD2 (6 bases). Germline V gene sequence: CDR1 MDHEN, CDR2 SYDVKM. The CDR3 contains 16 residues. V was trimmed by 4 bases and J by 3 bases, leaving 15 bases between them. DNA for the CDR3: TGTGCCAGCAGTTCTACATGGAGGGGTTACACCGGGGAGCTGTTTTTT. This gives the protein CASSSTWRGYTGELFF.

This clonotype has at least ten counts. The chain has TRBV28 and TRBJ1-4; D is undetermined. Trimming stripped 3 bases from V and 4 bases from J, with 9 bases between. This CDR3 region has 14 residues. Germline V gives CDR1 MDHEN, CDR2 SYDVKM. The CDR3 region is CASSFGVLNEKLFF. CDR3 nucleotide sequence: TGTGCCAGCAGTTTCGGGGTCCTTAATGAAAAACTGTTTTTT.

This clonotype was seen more than once but under ten times. This chain connects TRBV6-4 to TRBJ2-3; TRBD1 aligns across 9 bases. V lost 5 bases, J lost 5 bases, and 5 bases stayed unmatched. Per the germline V gene, CDR1 is MRHNA and CDR2 is SNTAGT. The CDR3 runs to 14 residues. The CDR3 nucleotides read TGTGCCAGCAGTACGGGACAGGGTGGAGATACGCAGTATTTT. Its protein is CASSTGQGGDTQYF.

This clonotype was seen many times. The chain couples TRBV6-5 to TRBJ1-1; D is unresolved. From germline, CDR1 is MNHEY and CDR2 SVGAGI. CDR3 length equals 14 residues. V lost 2 bases and J lost 2, with 9 bases in between. The CDR3 protein is CASSYGRDNTEAFF. The CDR3 DNA follows: TGTGCCAGCAGTTACGGCCGGGATAACACTGAAGCTTTCTTT.

This clonotype was seen only a few times. J is TRBJ1-5 and V is TRBV15; no clear D gene. The V end lost 4 bases, the J end lost 4 bases, and 8 bases lay between the germline ends. Germline lookup yields CDR1 LNHNV and CDR2 YYDKDF (reference sequence). The CDR3 is 13 residues long. CDR3 coding DNA: TGTGCCACCAGCACAGGATTTAATCAGCCCCAGCATTTT. Translating it yields CATSTGFNQPQHF. The full variable domain, completed using reference TRBV15 and TRBJ1-5, is DAMVIQNPRYQVTQFGKPVTLSCSQTLNHNVMYWYQQKSSQAPKLLFHYYDKDFNNEADTPDNFQSRRPNTSFCFLDIRSPGLGDTAMYLCATSTGFNQPQHFGDGTRLSIL.

The gene calls are TRBV12-5 and TRBJ2-5; 14 nucleotides match TRBD2. Per the germline V gene, CDR1 is LGHNT and CDR2 is FRNRAP. There are 16 residues in the CDR3. V was pared by 7 bases and J by 4 bases, with 8 bases of the junction left unmatched. CDR3 protein: CASDPGTSGRGETQYF. CDR3 DNA: TGTGCTAGTGACCCCGGGACTAGCGGGAGAGGAGAGACCCAGTACTTC.

This clonotype was detected a few times. The chain joins TRBV20-1 to TRBJ2-5; a weak D match, TRBD2 (6 bases). Germline CDR1 and CDR2: DFQATT and SNEGSKA (reference sequence). V was clipped by 6 bases and J by 5 bases, with 19 bases between them. The CDR3 totals 14 residues. CDR3 in DNA: TGCAGTGCGGAAGATACGACGGGGAGGGAGACCCAGTACTTC. It codes for CSAEDTTGRETQYF.

This clonotype was picked up many times. The CDR3 protein is CASSLRGTGIYEQYF. CDR3 DNA: TGCGCCAGCAGCTTGAGGGGTACAGGGATTTACGAGCAGTACTTC. This rearrangement joins TRBV5-1 to TRBJ2-7; weak D call: TRBD1 (6 bases). V lost 1 base and J 4 bases, leaving 15 bases between the germline ends. Germline loops: CDR1 SGHRS, CDR2 YFSETQ. This CDR3 is built from 15 residues.

This clonotype was recorded many times. The chain recombines TRBV2 with TRBJ2-1; no definite D call. The germline V gene encodes CDR1 SNHLY and CDR2 FYNNEI. This CDR3 comprises 16 residues. The V and J ends lost 4 bases and 0 bases respectively, with 13 bases between them. The CDR3 sequence: CASSGGATSSYNEQFF. CDR3 DNA sequence: TGTGCCAGCAGTGGAGGAGCCACGAGCTCCTACAATGAGCAGTTCTTC.

This clonotype was recorded at least ten times. The DNA of the CDR3 is TGTGCCAGCAGTCTGGCGGGCTACACTGAAGCTTTCTTT. This gives the protein CASSLAGYTEAFF. The chain is built from TRBV27 and TRBJ1-1; D gene unclear. Between the trimmed V and J ends, which lost 5 bases and 3 bases, there was a span of 10 bases. This CDR3 has 13 residues. Germline-derived CDR1 and CDR2 are MNHEY and SMNVEV (reference sequence).

This clonotype was found a few times. At one end the junction does not follow the germline gene, possibly because of a read error. This chain joins TRBV7-9 and TRBJ2-7; 10 bases line up with TRBD1. CDR1 SEHNR and CDR2 FQNEAQ come from the germline V gene (reference sequence). This CDR3 contains 16 residues. The CDR3 spells CASSSGGTGASYERYF. CDR3 DNA: TGTGCCAGCAGCTCTGGAGGGACAGGGGCGAGCTACGAGCGGTACTTC.

This clonotype was observed many times. This chain connects TRBV20-1 to TRBJ1-1; 7 nucleotides align to TRBD1. Germline V gene lookup returns CDR1 DFQATT and CDR2 SNEGSKA (reference sequence). The CDR3 runs to 13 residues. The J segment lost 1 base and the V segment lost 6 bases, leaving 5 bases of the junction unmatched. Written as DNA, the CDR3 is TGCAGTGCGGAGACAGGGCGGAACACTGAAGCTTTCTTT. As protein: CSAETGRNTEAFF.